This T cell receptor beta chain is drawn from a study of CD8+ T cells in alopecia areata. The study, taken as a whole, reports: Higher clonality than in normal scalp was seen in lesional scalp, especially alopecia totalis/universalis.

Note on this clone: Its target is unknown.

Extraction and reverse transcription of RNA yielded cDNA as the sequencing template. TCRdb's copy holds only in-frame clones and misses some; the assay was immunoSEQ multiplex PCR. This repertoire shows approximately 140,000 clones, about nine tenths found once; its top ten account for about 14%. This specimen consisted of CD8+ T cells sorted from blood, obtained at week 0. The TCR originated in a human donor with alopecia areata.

This CDR3 is CASSPLSGLGDTQYF. The CDR3 DNA reads as TGTGCCAGCAGCCCCCTTAGCGGGTTAGGGGATACGCAGTATTTT. J is TRBJ2-3 and V is TRBV7-3; 7 positions agree with TRBD2. The CDR3 has 15 amino acids. Per the germline V gene, CDR1 is SGHTA and CDR2 is FQGTGA. The V segment lost 5 bases and the J segment 6 bases; nucleotides outside the gene matches: 11.